These 32 T cell receptor beta chains share one sample of origin, sequenced in a study of cytomegalovirus exposure and HLA in healthy donors. Researchers ran the PCR with 60 Vbeta and 13 Jbeta primers. Sequencing used immunoSEQ multiplex PCR; TCRdb keeps in-frame clones, though not all of them. There are roughly 240,000 clones in the sample; approximately 81% occur only once, and about 0.25% lies in the top ten. Sequencing was performed on PBMCs. Receptor source: a girl between 2 and 10 years old in good health and CMV-seronegative.

This clone appeared a single time. The genes are TRBV5-6 and TRBJ2-7, with a weak D call TRBD2 (7 bases). V lost 4 bases, J lost 2 bases, and 16 bases lay in between. Germline values: CDR1 SGHDT, CDR2 YYEEEE. The CDR3 length is 15 residues. The CDR3 region is CASSRGGLGPYEQYF. The CDR3 nucleotides read TGTGCCAGCAGCAGGGGGGGTTTGGGCCCCTACGAGCAGTACTTC.

This chain links TRBV23-1 with TRBJ1-1; 9 bases map to TRBD1. TRBV23-1 has ORF status, its function being uncertain. V trimming: 7 bases; J trimming: 2 bases; junction bases outside the gene matches: 14. The CDR3 totals 17 residues. CDR3: CASTANTGGGLNTEAFF. CDR3 nucleotide sequence: TGCGCCAGCACCGCAAATACAGGGGGCGGATTAAACACTGAAGCTTTCTTT.

The V gene is TRBV5-1, the J gene TRBJ1-4, with 10 positions matching TRBD1. This CDR3 has 15 amino acids. From germline, CDR1 is SGHRS and CDR2 YFSETQ. Germline trimming cut 4 bases from V and 7 bases from J; bases unmatched to any gene: 7. The CDR3 DNA is TGCGCCAGCAGCACGGGACAGGGGAACGTTGAAAAACTGTTTTTT. Translation gives CASSTGQGNVEKLFF.

The genes are TRBV2 and TRBJ1-3; TRBD1 matches at 7 bases. This CDR3 contains 15 residues. Trimming removed 7 bases from V and 2 bases from J; junction bases left unmatched: 8. Germline CDR1 and CDR2: SNHLY and FYNNEI. For the CDR3, the DNA is TGTGCCAGCACTGTTGACAGGGTCACTGGAAACACCATATATTTT. Its protein is CASTVDRVTGNTIYF. The full variable domain, rest sourced from reference TRBV2 and TRBJ1-3, is EPEVTQTPSHQVTQMGQEVILRCVPISNHLYFYWYRQILGQKVEFLVSFYNNEISEKSEIFDDQFSVERPDGSNFTLKIRSTKLEDSAMYFCASTVDRVTGNTIYFGEGSWLTVV.

The V and J genes are TRBV6-5 and TRBJ1-6, with 9 nucleotides matching TRBD1. The CDR3 runs 15 residues. Germline CDR1 is MNHEY and CDR2 is SVGAGI. The V gene end was trimmed by 8 bases and the J gene end by 7 bases; junction bases not matched to a gene: 9. CDR3 in amino acids: CASAGGTGSNSPLHF. The CDR3 bases are TGTGCCAGCGCAGGGGGGACAGGGTCGAATTCACCCCTCCACTTT.

V usage is TRBV7-3 and J usage is TRBJ1-6; 7 bases are shared with TRBD1. With 6 bases clipped from V and 11 bases from J, the junction kept 10 bases outside the gene matches. The CDR3 is made up of 14 amino acids. CDR1 is SGHTA, CDR2 FQGTGA, per germline. CDR3 loop: CASSSTGTGTPLHF. DNA of the CDR3: TGTGCCAGCAGTTCGACAGGGACCGGGACACCCCTCCACTTT.

This chain joins TRBV25-1 and TRBJ1-5; no firm D call. The CDR3 contains 10 residues. Trimming pared 5 bases from V and 7 bases from J, leaving 3 bases between. Germline values: CDR1 MGHDK, CDR2 SYGVNS. CDR3 sequence (DNA): TGTGCCAGCAGTCGGCAGCCCCAGCATTTT. Amino acid sequence: CASSRQPQHF. The entire variable domain, with the rest obtained from reference TRBV25-1 and TRBJ1-5, is as follows: EADIYQTPRYLVIGTGKKITLECSQTMGHDKMYWYQQDPGMELHLIHYSYGVNSTEKGDLSSESTVSRIRTEHFPLTLESARPSHTSQYLCASSRQPQHFGDGTRLSIL.

This chain uses TRBV20-1 with TRBJ2-5; 9 bases fit TRBD1. J lost 14 bases, V lost 0 bases, and 4 bases had no gene match. Germline loops: CDR1 DFQATT, CDR2 SNEGSKA (reference sequence). The CDR3 length is 11 residues. CDR3 sequence (DNA): TGCAGTGCTAGAGACCGACAGGGGGGTTACTTC. Its translation is CSARDRQGGYF.

This chain connects TRBV30 to TRBJ2-7, with 10 nucleotides matching TRBD1. The V and J ends lost 3 bases and 5 bases, in that order; junction bases with no gene match: 4. Looked up from germline, CDR1 is GTSNPN and CDR2 is SVGIG (reference sequence). CDR3 length: 13 amino acids. CDR3 DNA: TGTGCCTGGAGGCCCGGGACAGGGGACGAGCAGTACTTC. It specifies CAWRPGTGDEQYF.

V gene TRBV18 combines with J gene TRBJ2-1; TRBD2 aligns across 7 bases. The CDR3 extends over 13 amino acids. The germline V gene encodes CDR1 KGHSH and CDR2 LQKENI. Unmatched junction bases numbered 4, after V lost 4 bases and J lost 7 bases. The CDR3 spells CASSLLARNEQFF. The DNA for the CDR3 is TGTGCCAGCTCACTACTAGCGCGGAATGAGCAGTTCTTC.

A note on this clone: Other DNA variants within this sample encode the same CDR3. V gene TRBV7-9 combines with J gene TRBJ2-3, with TRBD2 identical over 10 bases. The V gene end was trimmed by 5 bases and the J gene end by 6 bases; junction bases not matched to a gene: 5. Germline V gene sequence: CDR1 SEHNR, CDR2 FQNEAQ (reference sequence). CDR3 length: 14 amino acids. CDR3 DNA sequence: TGTGCCAGCAGCGGTAGCGGGAGGACGGATACGCAGTATTTT. This gives the protein CASSGSGRTDTQYF.

About this clone: Other DNA sequences from this sample encode an identical CDR3 as well. The chain combines TRBV7-9 with TRBJ2-7, with D possibly matching TRBD1 (5 bases). V shed 3 bases and J shed 2 bases, with 17 bases lying between them. CDR3 length: 16 residues. CDR1 SEHNR and CDR2 FQNEAQ come from the germline V gene (reference sequence). The CDR3 sequence is CASSFSSAGPPYEQYF. The CDR3 coding sequence is TGTGCCAGCAGCTTTAGTTCTGCAGGGCCACCCTACGAGCAGTACTTC. The variable domain in full, with the rest retrieved from reference TRBV7-9 and TRBJ2-7, is DTGVSQNPRHKITKRGQNVTFRCDPISEHNRLYWYRQTLGQGPEFLTYFQNEAQLEKSRLLSDRFSAERPKGSFSTLEIQRTEQGDSAMYLCASSFSSAGPPYEQYFGPGTRLTVT.

Only one count was recorded for this clone. The V gene is TRBV18, the J gene TRBJ2-6, with TRBD1 identical over 7 bases. Trimming at V came to 5 bases and at J to 4 bases, leaving 5 bases not matched to a gene. Germline loops: CDR1 KGHSH, CDR2 LQKENI. The CDR3 spans 15 residues. The CDR3 DNA reads as TGTGCCAGCTCAACAGGGGAGAGAGGGGCCAACGTCCTGACTTTC. As protein: CASSTGERGANVLTF.

This clone was seen once. The chain carries TRBV7-9 and TRBJ2-3; TRBD2 aligns across 10 bases. The CDR3 loop spans 16 amino acids. The V gene's germline CDR1 is SEHNR and CDR2 FQNEAQ (reference sequence). V shed 5 bases, J shed 6 bases, and the junction held 11 bases outside the gene matches. The CDR3 here is CASSRLGSGRRDTQYF. The DNA of the CDR3 is TGTGCCAGCAGCCGTTTGGGTAGCGGGAGGCGGGATACGCAGTATTTT.

The V call is TRBV2, the J call TRBJ1-1, with 7 bases fitting TRBD1. J lost 7 bases, V lost 1 base, and 9 bases had no gene match. The CDR3 is made up of 15 amino acids. Germline V lookup: CDR1 SNHLY, CDR2 FYNNEI. The CDR3 nucleotides read TGTGCCAGCAGTGAAGGAACAGGGGAAATCAATGAAGCTTTCTTT. Its translation is CASSEGTGEINEAFF. Filled out from reference TRBV2 and TRBJ1-1, the complete variable domain reads EPEVTQTPSHQVTQMGQEVILRCVPISNHLYFYWYRQILGQKVEFLVSFYNNEISEKSEIFDDQFSVERPDGSNFTLKIRSTKLEDSAMYFCASSEGTGEINEAFFGQGTRLTVV.

This CDR3 is CASSISGDWETQYF. The CDR3, as DNA: TGTGCCAGCAGCATTAGCGGGGATTGGGAGACCCAGTACTTC. The rearrangement links TRBV7-3 to TRBJ2-5; 8 bases are shared with TRBD2. V was pared by 5 bases and J by 5 bases, with 7 bases of the junction left unmatched. CDR3 length: 14 residues. Germline V CDR1 and CDR2: SGHTA, FQGTGA.

This clone was detected only once. The chain links TRBV2 to TRBJ2-3; TRBD2 is a possible D gene (6 bases). In germline, CDR1 is SNHLY, CDR2 FYNNEI. This CDR3 contains 17 residues. V was trimmed by 10 bases and J by 0 bases, leaving 23 bases between them. CDR3 in DNA: TGTGCCACCATTTCCCCTGGACTAAAAACTAGCACAGATACGCAGTATTTT. This sequence encodes CATISPGLKTSTDTQYF.

The chain links TRBV19 to TRBJ1-2, with unresolved D. Germline values: CDR1 LNHDA, CDR2 SQIVND (reference sequence). V shed 0 bases and J shed 8 bases, with 19 bases lying between them. CDR3 length: 16 residues. CDR3 sequence reads: CASSIESPSYYNGYTF. As DNA, the CDR3 is TGTGCCAGTAGTATAGAATCGCCCAGTTATTATAACGGCTACACCTTC.

The rearrangement links TRBV11-3 to TRBJ2-1; 8 nucleotides align to TRBD2. The J segment lost 3 bases and the V segment lost 0 bases, leaving 7 bases of the junction unmatched. This CDR3 has 17 amino acids. Per germline, CDR1 SGHNT and CDR2 YENEEA. CDR3 nucleotide sequence: TGTGCCAGCAGCTTAGAGGGCCGCGGGGGGTTCTACAATGAGCAGTTCTTC. Its translation is CASSLEGRGGFYNEQFF. The variable domain in full, with the rest retrieved from reference TRBV11-3 and TRBJ2-1, is EAGVVQSPRYKIIEKKQPVAFWCNPISGHNTLYWYLQNLGQGPELLIRYENEEAVDDSQLPKDRFSAERLKGVDSTLKIQPAELGDSAVYLCASSLEGRGGFYNEQFFGPGTRLTVL.

The chain has TRBV5-1 and TRBJ2-7; TRBD2 aligns across 10 bases. The CDR3 is made up of 15 amino acids. The trim removed 4 bases at V and 5 bases at J, leaving 9 bases unmatched. Looked up from germline, CDR1 is SGHRS and CDR2 is YFSETQ. This chain's CDR3 is CASSPSGSIGHEQYF. CDR3 coding DNA: TGCGCCAGCAGCCCTAGCGGGAGCATTGGCCACGAGCAGTACTTC.

This clone was counted once. V usage is TRBV5-4 and J usage is TRBJ2-7; 8 bases agree with TRBD2. The germline gives CDR1 SGHNT, CDR2 YYREEE (reference sequence). The CDR3 length is 14 residues. Losses at the gene ends were 4 bases for V and 2 bases for J; bases not matched to a gene: 5. CDR3 coding DNA: TGTGCCAGCAGCATCCCGGGGGGGGCCTACGAGCAGTACTTC. Its protein product is CASSIPGGAYEQYF.

This clone was seen once. V gene TRBV27 combines with J gene TRBJ2-1, with TRBD2 matching 9 bases. This CDR3 has 15 residues. Trimming took 3 bases from V and 3 from J; bases not matched to a gene: 3. Germline V CDR1 and CDR2: MNHEY, SMNVEV (reference sequence). The CDR3 region is CASSFLAGDYNEQFF. The CDR3, as DNA: TGTGCCAGCAGTTTCTTAGCGGGGGACTACAATGAGCAGTTCTTC.

The rearrangement joins TRBV29-1 to TRBJ2-7, with D perhaps TRBD2 (5 bases). This CDR3 is 13 amino acids long. Trimming left V 4 bases short and J 0 bases short, with 10 bases between. Looked up from germline, CDR1 is SQVTM and CDR2 is ANQGSEA. The CDR3, as DNA: TGCAGCGTTGGAGGCGGGTCCTCCTACGAGCAGTACTTC. Translation: CSVGGGSSYEQYF.

Only one count was recorded for this clone. This rearrangement joins TRBV5-1 to TRBJ2-5; tentatively, D is TRBD1 (5 bases). Germline V CDR1 and CDR2: SGHRS, YFSETQ. V was trimmed by 5 bases and J by 5 bases, leaving 19 bases between them. This CDR3 spans 15 amino acids. In DNA, the CDR3 is TGCGCCAGCAGGCCAGGGTCGTGGGGTTATGAGACCCAGTACTTC. Its translation: CASRPGSWGYETQYF.

V gene TRBV2 combines with J gene TRBJ2-1, with 7 bases identical to TRBD2. Germline V gene lookup returns CDR1 SNHLY and CDR2 FYNNEI. J lost 4 bases, V lost 8 bases, and 8 bases had no gene match. This CDR3 has 14 amino acids. The CDR3 sequence is CASGRLALYNEQFF. The CDR3 DNA reads as TGTGCCAGCGGAAGACTAGCTCTATACAATGAGCAGTTCTTC.

This chain links TRBV18 with TRBJ2-7; D perhaps matches TRBD1 (6 bases). The germline gives CDR1 KGHSH, CDR2 LQKENI. Trimming shortened V by 0 bases and J by 6 bases, and 9 bases separated the two germline ends. The CDR3 runs to 13 residues. CDR3 coding DNA: TGTGCCAGCTCACCACCGGACAGTGCCGAGCAGTACTTC. It codes for CASSPPDSAEQYF.

This chain joins TRBV27 and TRBJ2-1; possibly TRBD2 for D (5 bases). Germline lookup yields CDR1 MNHEY and CDR2 SMNVEV (reference sequence). V was clipped by 2 bases and J by 0 bases, with 11 bases between them. The CDR3 contains 16 residues. The CDR3 nucleotides are TGTGCCAGCAGTTTAGAAGGGAGAGGCTCCTACAATGAGCAGTTCTTC. Amino acid sequence: CASSLEGRGSYNEQFF.

The chain combines TRBV19 with TRBJ1-5, with a tentative D call TRBD1 (6 bases). There are 15 residues in the CDR3. V was cut by 7 bases and J by 1 base, with 14 bases left in between. Per germline, CDR1 LNHDA and CDR2 SQIVND (reference sequence). In nucleotides, the CDR3 is TGTGCCAGTAACGCCGGGACATCCAGCAATCAGCCCCAGCATTTT. It codes for CASNAGTSSNQPQHF.

This sequence joins TRBV4-2 and TRBJ2-7; 10 bases map to TRBD2. With V trimmed by 0 bases and J by 4 bases, 6 bases remained unmatched. The CDR3 covers 16 residues. CDR1 is LGHNA, CDR2 YNFKEQ, per germline. The CDR3 DNA reads as TGTGCCAGCAGCCAAGATATTAGCGGGGGGCAATACGAGCAGTACTTC. Translated, it gives CASSQDISGGQYEQYF.

The chain recombines TRBV4-1 with TRBJ2-5, with 7 nucleotides matching TRBD2. J gave up 1 base and V 1 base, and 3 bases lay outside the gene matches. The CDR3 is 15 amino acids. Germline CDR1 is MGHRA and CDR2 is YSYEKL. The CDR3 bases are TGCGCCAGCAGCCAAGTTCCTAGCGGCCAAGAGACCCAGTACTTC. The encoded protein is CASSQVPSGQETQYF.

The chain employs TRBV30 and TRBJ2-7; D might be TRBD1 (5 bases). CDR3 size: 14 residues. Between the trimmed V and J ends, which lost 5 bases and 7 bases, there was a span of 21 bases. The germline CDR1 and CDR2 sequences are GTSNPN and SVGIG (reference sequence). CDR3: CAWEELWQGGEQYF. The CDR3 region has the DNA TGTGCCTGGGAGGAACTATGGCAGGGTGGAGAGCAGTACTTC.

The V call is TRBV5-1, the J call TRBJ2-5; 11 positions match TRBD2. The V and J ends lost 2 bases and 3 bases, in that order; junction bases with no gene match: 3. The CDR3 is made up of 15 amino acids. Per germline, CDR1 SGHRS and CDR2 YFSETQ. The CDR3 spells CASSFGTSGEETQYF. Here the CDR3 DNA reads TGCGCCAGCAGCTTCGGGACTAGCGGAGAAGAGACCCAGTACTTC.